This TCR beta chain was identified in a study of shared clonotypes between healthy human individuals. General study points: Rarefaction indicated that sorted-subset sequencing remained incomplete although depth was large.

Cells designated naive CD8 were CD45RO-negative and were positively selected for CCR7, with terminally differentiated effector memory CD45RA+ cells excluded. On this clone: Its antigen is still unknown.

The V end was cut by 3 bases, the J end by 0 bases, with 10 bases between. This CDR3 is 15 amino acids long. The germline CDR1 and CDR2 sequences are SGDLS and YYNGEE. Authors' data handling: Owing to the provision of junction-only sequences devoid of quality scores by immunoSEQ, filtering differed. The method was immunoSEQ multiplex PCR; TCRdb's version includes in-frame clones alone and lacks a portion of them. The V and J calls and clone size come from that table; D and trimming were worked out from the DNA. The table has about 800,000 clones, roughly 96% seen once. The receptor was isolated from a man aged 30 to 39 in good health. The sequencing input was naive CD8+ T cells sorted from blood. This chain connects TRBV9 to TRBJ2-1; TRBD1 or TRBD2 may be the D gene (5 bases each). The CDR3 bases are TGTGCCAGCAGCGACGGGGCTAGCTCCTACAATGAGCAGTTCTTC. It translates to CASSDGASSYNEQFF.